This T cell receptor beta chain came from a study of CD8+ T cells in alopecia areata. The wider study: Treated patients were given 5 to 10 mg oral tofacitinib twice daily. Treated patients received severity scores based on the percentage of scalp area affected. Study-wide points: TCR sharing was clearer in mice than between patients, perhaps partly owing to patient HLA diversity. Alopecia totalis/universalis scalp especially showed more expanded CD8+ clones than normal scalp.

Treatment in this sample: oral pan-JAK inhibitor, 5-10 mg twice daily. As to this clone: The antigen is unknown.

RNA extraction was followed by reverse transcription into cDNA, which acted as the sequencing template. Repertoires were generated with immunoSEQ multiplex PCR, while TCRdb's copy carries only in-frame clones and drops some. The table has hundreds of thousands of clones, 58% seen once. CDR1 is SQVTM, CDR2 ANQGSEA, per germline. This CDR3 contains 15 residues. Trimming stripped 7 bases from V and 6 bases from J, with 23 bases between. The sample was CD4+ T cells sorted from blood, taken at week 24, from a patient treated with tofacitinib. This clonotype was sampled from a human donor with alopecia areata. The chain combines TRBV29-1 with TRBJ2-3; weak D call: TRBD2 (5 bases). CDR3 region: CSASLKWIAWDTQYF. CDR3 sequence (DNA): TGCAGCGCCTCTCTTAAGTGGATAGCGTGGGATACGCAGTATTTT.